These 24 T cell receptor beta chains share one sample of origin, sequenced in a study of blood T cell repertoires in COVID-19. Clones were read by immunoSEQ multiplex PCR, and TCRdb kept only the in-frame ones, dropping some. The sample carries 85,000 to 95,000 clones, 86% recorded once. Material for sequencing was peripheral blood. These receptors were collected from a human donor in a cohort sampled during active COVID-19.

This chain's CDR3 is CASSLDGVPRTDTQYF. The CDR3 nucleotides read TGCGCCAGCAGCTTGGACGGGGTCCCGAGGACAGATACGCAGTATTTT. V gene TRBV5-1 combines with J gene TRBJ2-3, with D possibly TRBD2 on 5 matching bases. Germline assignment: CDR1 SGHRS and CDR2 YFSETQ. This CDR3 is built from 16 residues. The V and J ends lost 0 bases and 3 bases respectively, with 14 bases between them.

CDR3 bases: TGTGCCAGTACTCAGACAGGGGATACGTCTGAAGCTTTCTTT. Its protein product is CASTQTGDTSEAFF. This chain connects TRBV19 to TRBJ1-1, with TRBD1 matching 8 bases. This CDR3 has 14 amino acids. Unmatched junction bases numbered 10, after V lost 7 bases and J lost 6 bases. CDR1 and CDR2 (germline): LNHDA, SQIVND (reference sequence).

The J gene is TRBJ1-4, the V gene TRBV25-1, with D maybe TRBD1 (5 bases). Trimming took off 11 bases at V and 3 bases at J, with 13 bases between the two ends. The CDR3 sequence is 13 residues long. Germline V lookup: CDR1 MGHDK, CDR2 SYGVNS. This CDR3 reads CASGRVSNEKLFF. DNA for the CDR3: TGTGCCTCAGGCAGGGTATCTAATGAAAAACTGTTTTTT.

The chain carries TRBV16 and TRBJ2-1, with D possibly matching TRBD1 (6 bases). Germline loops: CDR1 KGHSY, CDR2 FQNENV. Trimming took 7 bases from V and 5 from J, leaving 12 bases between them. The CDR3 contains 13 residues. CDR3 sequence (DNA): TGTGCCAGCAAGGGGGTTGGCAACAATGAGCAGTTCTTC. Its protein is CASKGVGNNEQFF.

The chain joins TRBV6-2 or TRBV6-3 to TRBJ2-7; D is unresolved. The germline CDR1 and CDR2 sequences are MNHEY and SVGEGT. The CDR3 has 13 residues. V was cut by 1 base and J by 3 bases, with 7 bases left in between. CDR3 amino acids: CASSYFSSYEQYF. The CDR3 DNA reads as TGTGCCAGCAGTTACTTTAGCAGCTACGAGCAGTACTTC.

The V and J genes are TRBV28 and TRBJ1-3; no clear D gene. The germline V gene has CDR1 MDHEN and CDR2 SYDVKM. The CDR3 is 20 residues long. V gave up 4 bases and J gave up 8 bases, with 33 bases separating them. CDR3 loop: CASSSSLGRGLSNIGDTIYF. DNA for the CDR3: TGTGCCAGCAGTTCATCCCTGGGCCGAGGACTCTCTAATATCGGGGACACCATATATTTT.

The gene calls are TRBV30 and TRBJ1-3; no clear D. The CDR3 is 14 amino acids. The ends were cut back, 4 bases at V and 0 bases at J, with 10 bases in the middle. The V gene's germline CDR1 is GTSNPN and CDR2 SVGIG (reference sequence). CDR3 residues: CAWTLVSSGNTIYF. The DNA for the CDR3 is TGTGCCTGGACGCTCGTGAGCTCTGGAAACACCATATATTTT.

The chain joins TRBV24-1 to TRBJ2-3; 7 bases line up with TRBD1. The trim removed 9 bases at V and 0 bases at J, leaving 8 bases unmatched. Germline V gene sequence: CDR1 KGHDR, CDR2 SFDVKD. This CDR3 has 15 amino acids. Written as DNA, the CDR3 is TGTGCCACCTCCACAGACAGGGATAGCACAGATACGCAGTATTTT. Translated, it gives CATSTDRDSTDTQYF.

The rearrangement joins TRBV5-6 to TRBJ1-1; no definite D call. Germline values: CDR1 SGHDT, CDR2 YYEEEE. V gave up 4 bases and J gave up 6 bases, with 13 bases separating them. CDR3 size: 13 residues. The CDR3 bases are TGTGCCAGCAGCCGGAGCCGAACCGCTGAAGCTTTCTTT. This translates into CASSRSRTAEAFF.

V gene TRBV29-1 combines with J gene TRBJ2-7, with D tentatively TRBD1 (6 bases). Trimming removed 1 base from V and 5 bases from J, with 12 bases in between. CDR1 is SQVTM and CDR2 is ANQGSEA in the germline V gene. The CDR3 is 13 amino acids. CDR3 nucleotide sequence: TGCAGCGTTGAAGTTAGTAGGGGGAACGAGCAGTACTTC. It translates to CSVEVSRGNEQYF.

The chain employs TRBV6-5 and TRBJ1-1; D is unresolved. This CDR3 is built from 15 residues. The germline V gene encodes CDR1 MNHEY and CDR2 SVGAGI. Trimming took off 3 bases at V and 3 bases at J, with 14 bases between the two ends. CDR3 coding DNA: TGTGCCAGCAGTTATATACGCATTACGGACACTGAAGCTTTCTTT. It encodes CASSYIRITDTEAFF.

The genes are TRBV29-1 and TRBJ1-1, with D unclear. Per the germline V gene, CDR1 is SQVTM and CDR2 is ANQGSEA. This CDR3 comprises 12 residues. The chain's CDR3 is CTIYQPGSEAFF. CDR3 bases: TGCACCATATATCAACCGGGATCTGAAGCTTTCTTT.

The V gene is TRBV5-6, the J gene TRBJ1-1; no firm D call. With 3 bases removed from V and 1 base from J, the gap between germline ends came to 4 bases. The CDR3 has 12 residues. Germline V gene lookup returns CDR1 SGHDT and CDR2 YYEEEE. The CDR3 DNA follows: TGTGCCAGCAGCTCCCAGAACACTGAAGCTTTCTTT. Its protein product is CASSSQNTEAFF.

The chain has TRBV7-6 and TRBJ1-3; the D is unclear. The V and J ends lost 5 bases and 3 bases respectively, with 23 bases between them. The CDR3 is 18 amino acids. Germline lookup yields CDR1 SGHVS and CDR2 FNYEAQ. The CDR3 spells CASSPFSRVPPGGNTIYF. The CDR3, as DNA: TGTGCCAGCAGCCCATTTTCCCGGGTCCCACCCGGTGGAAACACCATATATTTT.

The CDR3 coding sequence is TGTGCCAGTAGTACCCAGGCGGGTCAGCCCCAGCATTTT. It is translated as CASSTQAGQPQHF. The chain couples TRBV19 to TRBJ1-5; no firm D call. Germline V gene lookup returns CDR1 LNHDA and CDR2 SQIVND (reference sequence). Deletions cut 4 bases from V and 6 bases from J, with 10 bases between. The CDR3 loop spans 13 amino acids.

The J gene is TRBJ2-1, the V gene TRBV9; 7 bases match TRBD2. The germline CDR1 and CDR2 sequences are SGDLS and YYNGEE. Trimming cost V 4 bases and J 4 bases; bases outside gene matches: 17. The CDR3 contains 18 residues. CDR3 coding DNA: TGTGCCAGCAGCTTCCTCCCCATGGGGGAGGGCGCATACAATGAGCAGTTCTTC. Amino acid sequence: CASSFLPMGEGAYNEQFF.

This chain connects TRBV5-1 to TRBJ2-3; no definite D call. Trimming cost V 0 bases and J 4 bases, with 12 bases left between them. This CDR3 region has 15 residues. Germline loops: CDR1 SGHRS, CDR2 YFSETQ. CDR3: CASSLGVPFPDTQYF. The CDR3 DNA reads TGCGCCAGCAGCTTGGGAGTCCCCTTCCCAGATACGCAGTATTTT.

V usage is TRBV7-9 and J usage is TRBJ2-7; a weak D match, TRBD1 (5 bases). Germline assignment: CDR1 SEHNR and CDR2 FQNEAQ (reference sequence). Trimming shortened V by 1 base and J by 4 bases, and 11 bases separated the two germline ends. The CDR3 sequence is 14 residues long. The CDR3 loop is CASSLVNQGYEQYF. CDR3 DNA sequence: TGTGCCAGCAGCTTAGTCAACCAGGGTTACGAGCAGTACTTC.

The chain is built from TRBV18 and TRBJ2-5, with 10 bases matching TRBD2. CDR1 KGHSH and CDR2 LQKENI come from the germline V gene. Unmatched junction bases numbered 6, after V lost 3 bases and J lost 2 bases. The length of the CDR3 is 16 residues. This CDR3 is CASSPARTSGQETQYF. DNA for the CDR3: TGTGCCAGCTCACCTGCTCGGACTAGCGGACAAGAGACCCAGTACTTC.

V gene TRBV3-1 (or the pseudogene TRBV3-2) combines with J gene TRBJ2-2; TRBD1 matches at 8 bases. The CDR3 is made up of 16 amino acids. J was trimmed by 1 base and V by 6 bases; bases with no gene match: 7. Germline CDR1 reads LGHDT; CDR2 reads YNNKEL (reference sequence). The CDR3 nucleotides read TGTGCCAGCAGTCAACCCGGGACAGGGAACACCGGGGAGCTGTTTTTT. Residues: CASSQPGTGNTGELFF.

This chain uses TRBV7-2 with TRBJ1-2; 7 positions match TRBD1. CDR3 length equals 15 residues. Germline CDR1 reads SGHTA; CDR2 reads FQGNSA. The V and J ends lost 1 base and 8 bases, in that order; junction bases with no gene match: 10. Here the CDR3 reads CASSLGDSRGFGYTF. Written as DNA, the CDR3 is TGTGCCAGCAGCTTAGGGGACAGCCGTGGCTTCGGCTACACCTTC.

This clone was counted once. The V and J genes are TRBV4-3 and TRBJ2-3; 7 nucleotides match TRBD2. Trimming removed 4 bases from V and 2 bases from J; junction bases left unmatched: 9. This CDR3 spans 16 amino acids. Germline assignment: CDR1 LGHNA and CDR2 YSLEER. In DNA form, the CDR3 reads TGCGCCAGCAGCCCGTCGCGGGCGGGGGTCACAGATACGCAGTATTTT. This sequence encodes CASSPSRAGVTDTQYF.

The rearrangement links TRBV29-1 to TRBJ2-6, with a possible D match to TRBD1 (6 bases). There are 16 residues in the CDR3. V lost 4 bases and J 0 bases, leaving 13 bases between the germline ends. Germline V CDR1 and CDR2: SQVTM, ANQGSEA. The CDR3 here is CSVGDRSFSGANVLTF. CDR3 nucleotides: TGCAGCGTTGGCGACAGGTCTTTCTCTGGGGCCAACGTCCTGACTTTC. Full variable domain (outside the CDR3, taken from reference TRBV29-1 and TRBJ2-6): SAVISQKPSRDICQRGTSLTIQCQVDSQVTMMFWYRQQPGQSLTLIATANQGSEATYESGFVIDKFPISRPNLTFSTLTVSNMSPEDSSIYLCSVGDRSFSGANVLTFGAGSRLTVL.

This chain connects TRBV28 to TRBJ1-6; 8 bases align to TRBD1. CDR1 is MDHEN and CDR2 is SYDVKM in the germline V gene. The CDR3 is 15 amino acids. The V gene end was trimmed by 3 bases and the J gene end by 6 bases; junction bases not matched to a gene: 4. The CDR3 sequence is CASSLGQDLNSPLHF. The CDR3 DNA follows: TGTGCCAGCAGTTTGGGACAGGATCTTAATTCACCCCTCCACTTT.